This passage covers 19 T cell receptor beta chains from one sample sequenced in a study of T-cell reconstitution after alpha-beta-depleted transplantation in children. TCRbeta library preparation incorporated unique molecular identifiers. TCRdb re-called the PCR reads with MiXCR, one entry per CDR3 protein. The repertoire consists of 40,000 to 55,000 distinct CDR3 sequences, with approximately 9.2% occurring once and the leading ten covering 27%. This sample comprised PBMCs, mostly from graft donor cells, obtained 60 days after TCRalphabeta/CD19-depleted stem cell transplant. The receptors stem from a male patient between 2 and 10 years old who had a stem cell transplant for chronic granulomatous disease, so the T cells may come from the graft donor.

This clonotype was seen many times. The CDR3 sequence: CASSQKNLYSYNSPLHF. CDR3 DNA: TGCGCCAGCAGCCAAAAAAACTTATACTCCTATAATTCACCCCTCCACTTT. The chain joins TRBV4-1 to TRBJ1-6; D call uncertain. The ends were cut back, 2 bases at V and 0 bases at J, with 11 bases in the middle. Germline V gene lookup returns CDR1 MGHRA and CDR2 YSYEKL. This CDR3 contains 17 residues.

This clonotype came up many times. The CDR3 reads CASSYFSKAGELFF. In nucleotides, the CDR3 is TGTGCCAGCAGTTACTTCAGCAAGGCCGGGGAGCTGTTTTTT. The rearrangement links TRBV6-5 to TRBJ2-2; D is uncertain. CDR1 is MNHEY, CDR2 SVGAGI, per germline. This CDR3 spans 14 amino acids. Trimming pared 1 base from V and 6 bases from J, leaving 9 bases between.

The table lists this clonotype with a few counts. The chain is built from TRBV9 and TRBJ2-3; TRBD2 matches at 10 bases. Germline CDR1 SGDLS, CDR2 YYNGEE. This CDR3 region has 15 residues. With V trimmed by 0 bases and J by 4 bases, 2 bases remained unmatched. CDR3 in DNA: TGTGCCAGCAGCGTAGCTAGCGGGAGTGCAGATACGCAGTATTTT. Translating gives CASSVASGSADTQYF.

In this sample, this clonotype turned up many times. This chain's CDR3 is CASSPRAGQRSTIQYF. The CDR3 DNA follows: TGTGCCAGCAGTCCCCGGGCGGGACAGAGGTCCACCATTCAGTACTTC. The chain recombines TRBV12-3 or TRBV12-4 with TRBJ2-4, with D tentatively TRBD1 (7 bases). The CDR3 sequence is 16 residues long. Between the trimmed V and J ends, which lost 5 bases and 9 bases, there was a span of 23 bases.

This clonotype occurred many times. This rearrangement joins TRBV27 to TRBJ2-1; D is uncertain. Germline V gives CDR1 MNHEY, CDR2 SMNVEV (reference sequence). Trimming removed 3 bases from V and 6 bases from J, with 6 bases in between. The CDR3 is 12 amino acids. For the CDR3, the DNA is TGTGCCAGCAGTTTCTGGGGCAATGAGCAGTTCTTC. As protein: CASSFWGNEQFF.

CDR3 sequence: CASSYGLAGGFGTDTQYF. In DNA, the CDR3 is TGTGCCAGCAGTTACGGGCTAGCGGGAGGATTTGGCACAGATACGCAGTATTTT. This sequence joins TRBV6-5 and TRBJ2-3, with 11 nucleotides matching TRBD2. Trimming took 2 bases from V and 1 from J; bases not matched to a gene: 8. Per germline, CDR1 MNHEY and CDR2 SVGAGI. The CDR3 consists of 18 residues.

This clonotype occurred many times. This chain connects TRBV6-2 or TRBV6-3 to TRBJ2-7; weak D call: TRBD1 (5 bases). In germline, CDR1 is MNHEY, CDR2 SVGEGT. Trimming cost V 2 bases and J 5 bases, with 13 bases left between them. The CDR3 has 14 residues. The CDR3 sequence is CASSYGAGFDEQYF. The CDR3 nucleotides are TGTGCCAGCAGTTACGGGGCAGGGTTCGACGAGCAGTACTTC.

This sequence joins TRBV20-1 and TRBJ2-3; 10 bases are shared with TRBD2. This CDR3 is 14 amino acids long. After removal of 4 bases from V and 0 bases from J, the junction contained 1 base not matched to a gene. CDR1 and CDR2 from the germline V gene are DFQATT and SNEGSKA (reference sequence). CDR3 in DNA: TGCAGTGCTACGACTAGCGGGAGCACAGATACGCAGTATTTT. The encoded protein is CSATTSGSTDTQYF.

In this sample, this clonotype turned up many times. V and J are TRBV20-1 and TRBJ2-1; D unresolved. Between the trimmed V and J ends, which lost 3 bases and 5 bases, there was a span of 5 bases. From germline, CDR1 is DFQATT and CDR2 SNEGSKA (reference sequence). The CDR3 spans 11 residues. The chain's CDR3 is CSASRNNEQFF. The CDR3 DNA follows: TGCAGTGCTAGCCGGAACAATGAGCAGTTCTTC.

V gene TRBV20-1 combines with J gene TRBJ2-7; D not resolved. The V gene lost 2 bases and the J gene lost 4 bases, with 9 bases spanning the gap. CDR1 is DFQATT and CDR2 is SNEGSKA in the germline V gene (reference sequence). The CDR3 is made up of 12 amino acids. The CDR3, as DNA: TGCAGTGCTAGATCGACCGAATACGAGCAGTACTTC. Translation: CSARSTEYEQYF.

This clonotype was detected ten times or more. The V gene is TRBV5-1, the J gene TRBJ2-1; TRBD2 matches at 8 bases. V lost 0 bases and J lost 2; bases outside the gene matches: 4. The CDR3 length is 16 residues. CDR1 and CDR2 (germline): SGHRS, YFSETQ. DNA for the CDR3: TGCGCCAGCAGCTTGGGACTAGCGTTAACCTACAATGAGCAGTTCTTC. It yields the protein CASSLGLALTYNEQFF.

Ten or more counts support this clonotype. The chain has TRBV20-1 and TRBJ1-5, with D unclear. The germline gives CDR1 DFQATT, CDR2 SNEGSKA (reference sequence). CDR3 length equals 16 residues. Trimming left V 0 bases short and J 4 bases short, with 16 bases between. The CDR3 sequence: CSARDRQARFNQPQHF. CDR3 nucleotide sequence: TGCAGTGCTAGAGATCGGCAGGCCAGGTTTAATCAGCCCCAGCATTTT.

This clonotype was seen at least ten times. The chain uses TRBV6-1 and TRBJ2-4, with TRBD2 matching 15 bases. There are 16 residues in the CDR3. V lost 9 bases and J lost 7; bases outside the gene matches: 10. From germline, CDR1 is MNHNS and CDR2 SASEGT. The CDR3 nucleotides read TGTGCCAGTTTAGGGACTAGCGGGAGGTGGAGGAACATTCAGTACTTC. This encodes CASLGTSGRWRNIQYF.

The chain recombines TRBV5-1 with TRBJ1-1; D not certain. Germline CDR1 reads SGHRS; CDR2 reads YFSETQ. Trimming shortened V by 0 bases and J by 8 bases, and 11 bases separated the two germline ends. This CDR3 contains 13 residues. Written as DNA, the CDR3 is TGCGCCAGCAGCTTGGCCGTGGGGAGGGAAGCTTTCTTT. It yields the protein CASSLAVGREAFF.

This clonotype was seen many times. The V call is TRBV27, the J call TRBJ1-6; a weak D match, TRBD1 (5 bases). The CDR3 length is 14 residues. The V end lost 3 bases, the J end lost 7 bases, and 10 bases lay between the germline ends. CDR1 and CDR2 from the germline V gene are MNHEY and SMNVEV (reference sequence). For the CDR3, the DNA is TGTGCCAGCAGTTTTCGGGGCTCCAATTCACCCCTCCACTTT. The encoded protein is CASSFRGSNSPLHF.

Here the CDR3 DNA reads TGTGCCAGCAGTGATTGGGGCAAAGGACAGACGAACACTGAAGCTTTCTTT. It yields the protein CASSDWGKGQTNTEAFF. The rearrangement links TRBV2 to TRBJ1-1, with D possibly being TRBD1 (6 bases). CDR3 length equals 17 residues. Trimming shortened V by 3 bases and J by 1 base, and 18 bases separated the two germline ends. Germline CDR1 and CDR2: SNHLY and FYNNEI.

This clonotype has ten or more counts. This chain links TRBV7-2 with TRBJ2-3; D unresolved. Trimming pared 1 base from V and 6 bases from J, leaving 8 bases between. The CDR3 extends over 13 amino acids. In germline, CDR1 is SGHTA, CDR2 FQGNSA. The CDR3 sequence is CASSLVARDTQYF. The CDR3, as DNA: TGTGCCAGCAGCTTAGTGGCGAGGGATACGCAGTATTTT. Variable domain in full (rest from reference TRBV7-2 and TRBJ2-3): GAGVSQSPSNKVTEKGKDVELRCDPISGHTALYWYRQSLGQGLEFLIYFQGNSAPDKSGLPSDRFSAERTGGSVSTLTIQRTQQEDSAVYLCASSLVARDTQYFGPGTRLTVL.

This clonotype was detected many times. V is TRBV28 and J is TRBJ2-3; the match to TRBD2 covers 7 bases. The trim removed 4 bases at V and 7 bases at J, leaving 2 bases unmatched. The CDR3 has 12 amino acids. Germline CDR1 MDHEN, CDR2 SYDVKM. The CDR3 DNA reads as TGTGCCAGCAGTTCACTAGCGTATACGCAGTATTTT. This encodes CASSSLAYTQYF.

Ten or more counts support this clonotype. This chain links TRBV7-6 with TRBJ2-1, with 7 bases fitting TRBD2. The germline CDR1 and CDR2 sequences are SGHVS and FNYEAQ. This CDR3 is 15 amino acids long. V was pared by 3 bases and J by 6 bases, with 8 bases of the junction left unmatched. The CDR3 sequence is CASSFSWGGINEQFF. The CDR3, as DNA: TGTGCCAGCAGCTTTTCTTGGGGGGGAATCAATGAGCAGTTCTTC.